This T cell receptor beta chain was found in a study of CD8+ T cells in alopecia areata. On the study more broadly: The authors grafted skin from roughly 6-12-month-old C3H/HeJ donors with spontaneous alopecia onto roughly 6-11-week-old female C3H/HeJ mice.

Reverse transcribed after extraction, RNA yielded cDNA as the sequencing template. Only in-frame clones appear in the TCRdb table, and some are missing; sequencing was by immunoSEQ multiplex PCR. The sample presents over 100,000 clones, none singletons. Notes on this clone: The antigen remains unidentified. Germline and genes: mouse. Sequencing ends 4 residues short of the CDR3 end; the germline J gene provides the rest.

With 2 bases clipped from V and 1 base from J, the junction kept 7 bases outside the gene matches. From germline, CDR1 is NNHDY and CDR2 SYVADS. The CDR3 loop spans 17 amino acids. Study-wide points: TCR sharing was clearer in mice than between patients, perhaps partly owing to patient HLA diversity. Lesional tissue from the scalp (especially in alopecia totalis/universalis) showed higher clonality than normal scalp.

Material for sequencing was lesional skin. This chain uses TRBV13-3 with TRBJ2-1; 9 nucleotides line up with TRBD2. The sequence was collected from a C3H/HeJ mouse with alopecia areata. The MHC haplotype of this mouse line is H2-k. Incomplete CDR3 DNA: TGTGCCAGCAGTGACCCCTCGCTGGGGGGGAACTATGCT. Encoded protein: CASSDPSLGGNYA. From start to end, the CDR3 is CASSDPSLGGNYAEQFF.